This T cell receptor (beta chain) was identified during a study of control samples from healthy donors and cancer patients (dated by TCRdb to the early 2020s). This clone was observed a few times. The antigen this receptor binds is unknown. The sample holds no much larger clone one base away, and base qualities are not on file. Receptor amplification or capture employed the immunoSEQ multiplex PCR assay. Sourced from immuneACCESS, this table was stored by TCRdb with only in-frame sequences that have V and J called. A share of the clones is absent; for the studies checked, an unresolved V gene accounts for under half, and the remainder has no known explanation. The sample data list around 95,000 clones, and more than 75% of these were observed just once. Together, the top ten hold 18% of the sample. Specimen: blood. The receptor was derived from a woman between 50 and 59 years old in good health.

This receptor carries the CDR3 CASPHFGLAGGNEQFF. The bases are TGTGCCAGTCCGCATTTTGGACTAGCGGGAGGCAATGAGCAGTTCTTC. The chain uses TRBV19 and TRBJ2-1; TRBD2 lines up with 14 middle nucleotides. The CDR3 starts with the cysteine, ends with the phenylalanine, and has 16 residues. Kept here is only the CDR3 DNA, which spans 48 bases and is read in frame from base 1. The germline V gene (reference sequence) sets CDR1 to LNHDA and CDR2 to SQIVND. Ends trimmed: V by 8 bases, J by 6 bases; bases unmatched to a gene: 9.